This TCR beta chain was found in a study of PD-L1 blockade in urothelial cancer. The CDR3 length is 15 residues. Germline CDR1 and CDR2: SEHNR and FQNEAQ (reference sequence). V was shortened by 1 base and J by 1 base, with 7 bases between the two germline ends. The table came from immunoSEQ multiplex PCR; TCRdb's copy has only in-frame clones and leaves some out. The data show around 33,000 clones, about 88% seen once. Time point noted: peripheral blood 6 weeks after treatment start. The chain employs TRBV7-9 and TRBJ2-2; maybe TRBD2 (6 bases). The sequence was collected from a man older than 75 with urothelial cancer. The sequences come from PBMCs, collected around atezolizumab (anti-PD-L1) treatment. This chain's CDR3 is CASSLDSGNTGELFF. CDR3 DNA sequence: TGTGCCAGCAGCTTAGATAGCGGGAACACCGGGGAGCTGTTTTTT.